The 30 T cell receptor beta chains below come from one sample, sequenced in a study of OX40 agonist ivuxolimab in advanced cancers. The table came from immunoSEQ multiplex PCR; TCRdb's copy has only in-frame clones and leaves some out. The sample comprises some 48,000 clones, about four fifths of which are singletons, and approximately 2% rests with the top ten. The sequencing here drew on CD4+ or CD8+ T cells sorted from blood, taken in a trial of the OX40 agonist ivuxolimab. The receptors stem from an adult with an advanced solid tumor such as melanoma, head and neck, liver or kidney cancer.

The chain couples TRBV5-1 to TRBJ2-5; D possibly corresponds to TRBD1 (5 bases). V was clipped by 4 bases and J by 4 bases, with 17 bases between them. The V gene's germline CDR1 is SGHRS and CDR2 YFSETQ. CDR3 length: 15 amino acids. Here the CDR3 reads CASSILGATRETQYF. DNA of the CDR3: TGCGCCAGCAGCATCCTTGGGGCAACCCGAGAGACCCAGTACTTC.

In this sample, this clone turned up once. In DNA form, the CDR3 reads TGTGCCAGCAGTTTAAGGGGGGGCTCTGAAGCTTTCTTT. It translates to CASSLRGGSEAFF. This chain joins TRBV27 and TRBJ1-1, with D perhaps matching TRBD1 (6 bases). Germline-derived CDR1 and CDR2 are MNHEY and SMNVEV (reference sequence). V gave up 2 bases and J gave up 6 bases, with 10 bases separating them. This CDR3 contains 13 residues.

This clone was detected only a few times. The genes are TRBV10-2 and TRBJ1-4, with 8 nucleotides matching TRBD1. The V segment lost 3 bases and the J segment 8 bases; nucleotides outside the gene matches: 5. This CDR3 is built from 14 residues. Germline CDR1 is WSHSY and CDR2 is SAAADI. The CDR3 coding sequence is TGCGCCAGCAGTGACCAGGGGACAGGCGAAAAACTGTTTTTT. Its protein product is CASSDQGTGEKLFF.

V gene TRBV29-1 combines with J gene TRBJ2-5; tentative D call: TRBD1 (5 bases). V lost 1 base and J lost 2, with 8 bases in between. This CDR3 contains 13 residues. Germline V gene lookup returns CDR1 SQVTM and CDR2 ANQGSEA. CDR3: CSVEAPGQETQYF. The DNA of the CDR3 is TGCAGCGTTGAAGCCCCAGGGCAAGAGACCCAGTACTTC.

J is TRBJ1-6 and V is TRBV9; tentatively, D is TRBD1 (5 bases). The CDR3 covers 15 residues. Trimming took off 3 bases at V and 3 bases at J, with 10 bases between the two ends. Germline lookup yields CDR1 SGDLS and CDR2 YYNGEE. The CDR3 DNA is TGTGCCAGCAGCGCAACGACAGACTATAATTCACCCCTCCACTTT. This encodes CASSATTDYNSPLHF.

CDR3 loop: CASSLNFADTQYF. CDR3 bases: TGTGCCAGCAGCCTGAATTTTGCGGATACGCAGTATTTT. The chain is built from TRBV7-6 and TRBJ2-3; no reliable D call. The CDR3 extends over 13 amino acids. CDR1 and CDR2 from the germline V gene are SGHVS and FNYEAQ. Trimming shortened V by 5 bases and J by 6 bases, and 12 bases separated the two germline ends.

This clone was seen more than once but under ten times. This chain links TRBV7-3 with TRBJ2-2; TRBD2 aligns across 7 bases. This CDR3 contains 16 residues. The V gene end was trimmed by 3 bases and the J gene end by 5 bases; junction bases not matched to a gene: 9. Germline CDR1 SGHTA, CDR2 FQGTGA. CDR3 nucleotides: TGTGCCAGCAGCTTCCTTGGCGGGGGAGGGACCGGGGAGCTGTTTTTT. Translation: CASSFLGGGGTGELFF.

The chain joins TRBV10-3 to TRBJ1-5; D call uncertain. CDR1 is ENHRY and CDR2 is SYGVKD in the germline V gene. CDR3 length: 14 residues. Trimming removed 2 bases at V and 4 bases at J, with 9 bases between. The CDR3 reads CAISEGRVNQPQHF. The CDR3 nucleotides read TGTGCCATCAGTGAGGGGAGGGTAAATCAGCCCCAGCATTTT.

The gene calls are TRBV15 and TRBJ2-7; 8 bases agree with TRBD2. Per germline, CDR1 LNHNV and CDR2 YYDKDF (reference sequence). The ends lost 0 bases at V and 2 bases at J; junction bases unmatched: 9. This CDR3 is 17 amino acids long. The CDR3 DNA is TGTGCCACCAGCAGAGATAGGCCAGCGGGAGTCCCCTACGAGCAGTACTTC. Translating gives CATSRDRPAGVPYEQYF.

CDR3 loop: CASSSRRGLAGPKFF. CDR3 in DNA: TGTGCCAGCAGCTCTAGACGAGGACTAGCGGGACCGAAGTTCTTC. The chain joins TRBV7-8 to TRBJ2-1; 12 bases fit TRBD2. V lost 4 bases to trimming and J lost 14 bases; unmatched junction nucleotides: 12. The germline CDR1 and CDR2 sequences are SGHVS and FQNEAQ. The CDR3 is made up of 15 amino acids.

The rearrangement joins TRBV19 to TRBJ2-1; 8 nucleotides line up with TRBD2. V lost 7 bases to trimming and J lost 6 bases; unmatched junction nucleotides: 8. The CDR3 is 14 residues long. CDR1 is LNHDA, CDR2 SQIVND, per germline (reference sequence). The CDR3 DNA reads as TGTGCCAGTAAACCCGGGACTAGTTCCAATGAGCAGTTCTTC. Protein: CASKPGTSSNEQFF.

This clone has a single count. The chain employs TRBV10-3 and TRBJ2-7; D unresolved. Germline CDR1 is ENHRY and CDR2 is SYGVKD. V lost 3 bases to trimming and J lost 0 bases, with 9 bases between them. The CDR3 consists of 14 residues. As DNA, the CDR3 is TGTGCCATCAGTGATTTATCTACCTCCTACGAGCAGTACTTC. Protein: CAISDLSTSYEQYF.

The chain employs TRBV5-1 and TRBJ2-1, with D possibly matching TRBD2 (5 bases). The germline V gene encodes CDR1 SGHRS and CDR2 YFSETQ. CDR3 size: 12 residues. V was pared by 4 bases and J by 6 bases, with 8 bases between. Here the CDR3 DNA reads TGCGCCAGCAGCCCGGACTTCAATGAGCAGTTCTTC. Translation gives CASSPDFNEQFF.

The gene calls are TRBV7-3 and TRBJ2-1, with a weak D call TRBD2 (7 bases). V was trimmed by 5 bases and J by 8 bases, leaving 19 bases between them. The length of the CDR3 is 15 residues. Looked up from germline, CDR1 is SGHTA and CDR2 is FQGTGA. The CDR3 sequence is CASSRSRGGVYEQFF. The CDR3 bases are TGTGCCAGCAGCCGAAGTAGGGGGGGAGTATATGAGCAGTTCTTC.

This clone came up a few times. The genes are TRBV28 and TRBJ1-2, with TRBD1 as a possible D gene (6 bases). Trimming pared 6 bases from V and 1 base from J, leaving 12 bases between. Germline lookup yields CDR1 MDHEN and CDR2 SYDVKM. This CDR3 is 14 amino acids long. CDR3 sequence (DNA): TGTGCCAGCAGCCGGACAGATCTTAACTATGGCTACACCTTC. This sequence encodes CASSRTDLNYGYTF.

Within the sample, this clone is medium-sized. The chain has TRBV5-1 and TRBJ1-2; D remains ambiguous. The germline V gene has CDR1 SGHRS and CDR2 YFSETQ. V lost 3 bases and J 0 bases, leaving 9 bases between the germline ends. The CDR3 contains 14 residues. CDR3 residues: CASSSAATNYGYTF. In DNA, the CDR3 is TGCGCCAGCAGCTCGGCGGCCACTAACTATGGCTACACCTTC.

The chain links TRBV4-3 to TRBJ1-6, with a weak D call TRBD1 (5 bases). V was clipped by 3 bases and J by 8 bases, with 14 bases between them. The CDR3 is made up of 15 amino acids. Per germline, CDR1 LGHNA and CDR2 YSLEER. The CDR3, as DNA: TGCGCCAGCAGCCATAAAGGGGCGGGCGATTCACCCCTCCACTTT. Translation: CASSHKGAGDSPLHF.

The V and J genes are TRBV5-6 and TRBJ2-2, with D tentatively TRBD1 or TRBD2 (5 bases each). This CDR3 comprises 16 residues. Germline CDR1 reads SGHDT; CDR2 reads YYEEEE. V shed 4 bases and J shed 0 bases, with 13 bases lying between them. The CDR3 loop is CASSQTPGPNTGELFF. In nucleotides, the CDR3 is TGTGCCAGCAGCCAAACGCCGGGACCGAACACCGGGGAGCTGTTTTTT.

The chain joins TRBV30 to TRBJ1-2; perhaps TRBD1 as D (5 bases). V was cut by 5 bases and J by 12 bases, with 25 bases left in between. This CDR3 spans 14 amino acids. Germline loops: CDR1 GTSNPN, CDR2 SVGIG (reference sequence). The DNA of the CDR3 is TGTGCCTGGGGTCGTCAGGGACCCCGGATGGGAAACACCTTC. Protein sequence: CAWGRQGPRMGNTF.

V usage is TRBV6-1 and J usage is TRBJ1-5, with TRBD1 matching 9 bases. The germline gives CDR1 MNHNS, CDR2 SASEGT. V lost 10 bases to trimming and J lost 4 bases; unmatched junction nucleotides: 5. The CDR3 loop spans 13 amino acids. The DNA for the CDR3 is TGTGCCATCGGACAGGGGCCGAATCAGCCCCAGCATTTT. This encodes CAIGQGPNQPQHF.

The chain uses TRBV6-5 and TRBJ1-1, with D possibly matching TRBD1 (5 bases). CDR3 length: 12 residues. The germline CDR1 and CDR2 sequences are MNHEY and SVGAGI. V lost 6 bases, J lost 7 bases, and 12 bases lay in between. The CDR3 here is CASRTDSSEAFF. CDR3 nucleotides: TGTGCCAGCAGAACCGACAGCAGTGAAGCTTTCTTT.

The rearrangement links TRBV2 to TRBJ1-5; no definite D call. This CDR3 region has 14 residues. The V gene's germline CDR1 is SNHLY and CDR2 FYNNEI. The germline V and J ends were trimmed by 6 bases and 2 bases, with 11 bases remaining between them. CDR3 sequence: CASSYPGGNQPQHF. CDR3 sequence (DNA): TGTGCCAGCAGCTACCCCGGTGGCAATCAGCCCCAGCATTTT.

The genes are TRBV29-1 and TRBJ1-1, with 7 positions matching TRBD1. CDR1 is SQVTM and CDR2 is ANQGSEA in the germline V gene. J lost 1 base, V lost 3 bases, and 5 bases had no gene match. This CDR3 is 14 amino acids long. The chain's CDR3 is CSVDRRQGNTEAFF. CDR3 in DNA: TGCAGCGTTGATAGGCGACAGGGGAACACTGAAGCTTTCTTT.

As to this clone: In the same sample, other DNA sequences code for this CDR3. The chain links TRBV18 to TRBJ1-5; D remains unclear. The CDR3 has 13 amino acids. The germline V and J ends were trimmed by 2 bases and 0 bases, with 2 bases remaining between them. Per germline, CDR1 KGHSH and CDR2 LQKENI. The CDR3: CASSPGSNQPQHF. In DNA form, the CDR3 reads TGTGCCAGCTCACCAGGTAGCAATCAGCCCCAGCATTTT.

Points on this clone: Additional DNA sequences in this sample encode the identical CDR3. V is TRBV7-2 and J is TRBJ1-1; 7 bases fit TRBD1. Germline loops: CDR1 SGHTA, CDR2 FQGNSA. The CDR3 loop spans 13 amino acids. With V trimmed by 5 bases and J by 2 bases, 2 bases remained unmatched. The CDR3 protein is CASSRQGNTEAFF. CDR3 bases: TGTGCCAGCAGCCGACAGGGAAACACTGAAGCTTTCTTT.

The rearrangement joins TRBV6-1 to TRBJ1-4, with D unclear. Between the trimmed V and J ends, which lost 4 bases and 8 bases, there was a span of 11 bases. The germline V gene has CDR1 MNHNS and CDR2 SASEGT. The CDR3 length is 13 residues. Written as DNA, the CDR3 is TGTGCCAGCAGTGGGGGAGGTTGGGAAAAACTGTTTTTT. Protein: CASSGGGWEKLFF.

The gene calls are TRBV10-3 and TRBJ2-7; 7 positions match TRBD2. CDR1 is ENHRY, CDR2 SYGVKD, per germline. Trimming at V came to 4 bases and at J to 6 bases, leaving 18 bases not matched to a gene. The CDR3 covers 17 residues. In nucleotides, the CDR3 is TGTGCCATCAGTGGGGATGGGGGAGGGAGACGTAGAATCGAGCAGTACTTC. It codes for CAISGDGGGRRRIEQYF.

This clone was detected only a few times. The chain combines TRBV28 with TRBJ1-3; D ambiguous. V lost 4 bases and J 0 bases, leaving 16 bases between the germline ends. Per the germline V gene, CDR1 is MDHEN and CDR2 is SYDVKM. The CDR3 loop spans 17 amino acids. In DNA form, the CDR3 reads TGTGCCAGCAGTTCTGTATTGCGCAGGTACTCTGGAAACACCATATATTTT. This encodes CASSSVLRRYSGNTIYF.

The chain has TRBV7-2 and TRBJ2-5, with TRBD1 as a possible D gene (6 bases). CDR3 length: 14 amino acids. The V gene lost 4 bases and the J gene lost 4 bases, with 13 bases spanning the gap. Germline CDR1 and CDR2: SGHTA and FQGNSA. CDR3 region: CASSSAGTRETQYF. The CDR3 bases are TGTGCCAGCAGCTCTGCCGGGACAAGAGAGACCCAGTACTTC.

The chain has TRBV19 and TRBJ2-7; no clear D. The ends were cut back, 2 bases at V and 1 base at J, with 9 bases in the middle. The CDR3 runs to 14 residues. Per the germline V gene, CDR1 is LNHDA and CDR2 is SQIVND (reference sequence). The CDR3 loop is CASSILFQSYEQYF. CDR3 coding DNA: TGTGCCAGTAGTATACTTTTCCAGTCCTACGAGCAGTACTTC.